Below are 31 T cell receptor beta chains sequenced from a single sample in a study of spatial heterogeneity in lung cancer. The time point denotes: blood at routine non-recurrence follow-up after resection. Each CDR3 protein gets one entry after TCRdb re-called the 5' RACE reads with MiXCR. The sample has roughly 72,000 distinct CDR3 sequences, around 9.3% seen once. Material: PBMCs, obtained at follow-up. These receptors originate from a female donor with early-stage non-small cell lung cancer.

At least ten counts were recorded for this clonotype. The CDR3 loop reads CASSLSPAGLAYNEQFF. DNA of the CDR3: TGCGCCAGCAGCTTGAGCCCCGCCGGATTAGCCTACAATGAGCAGTTCTTC. V gene TRBV5-1 combines with J gene TRBJ2-1; D is ambiguous. Per germline, CDR1 SGHRS and CDR2 YFSETQ. V lost 1 base, J lost 2 bases, and 16 bases lay in between. The CDR3 has 17 amino acids.

This clonotype was recorded at least ten times. The V and J genes are TRBV7-9 and TRBJ2-3, with 8 bases aligning to TRBD2. The V gene's germline CDR1 is SEHNR and CDR2 FQNEAQ (reference sequence). This CDR3 comprises 16 residues. CDR3 coding DNA: TGTGCTTGGGCGGGAGGAGGCCCAGTACCCACAGATACGCAGTATTTT. It codes for CAWAGGGPVPTDTQYF.

Ten or more counts support this clonotype. The rearrangement joins TRBV6-1 to TRBJ2-5; D possibly uses TRBD1 or TRBD2 (5 bases each). V lost 4 bases and J 14 bases, leaving 17 bases between the germline ends. CDR3 size: 12 residues. The germline gives CDR1 MNHNS, CDR2 SASEGT. As DNA, the CDR3 is TGTGCCAGCAGTGTCGACCAACGGGGCCCTTACTTC. Amino acid sequence: CASSVDQRGPYF.

V usage is TRBV10-3 and J usage is TRBJ1-5; tentatively, D is TRBD1 (5 bases). Trimming took 4 bases from V and 9 from J, leaving 19 bases between them. This CDR3 contains 15 residues. Per germline, CDR1 ENHRY and CDR2 SYGVKD. The CDR3 bases are TGTGCCATCAGTGTAAGGGCAGGGCCCATGGGGCCCCAGCATTTT. Its translation is CAISVRAGPMGPQHF.

The rearrangement uses TRBV5-1 and TRBJ2-1; 12 bases are a match to TRBD2. The CDR3 has 14 residues. Germline CDR1 is SGHRS and CDR2 is YFSETQ. V lost 4 bases, J lost 6 bases, and 2 bases stayed unmatched. The CDR3, as DNA: TGCGCCAGCAGCCGGACTAGCGGGGTCAATGAGCAGTTCTTC. Translation: CASSRTSGVNEQFF.

In this sample, this clonotype turned up many times. The chain joins TRBV9 to TRBJ2-7, with D possibly TRBD1 on 6 matching bases. The V gene's germline CDR1 is SGDLS and CDR2 YYNGEE. V was pared by 2 bases and J by 2 bases, with 11 bases between. There are 14 residues in the CDR3. The CDR3 here is CASSVGDTPYEQYF. The CDR3 bases are TGTGCCAGCAGCGTCGGGGACACACCCTACGAGCAGTACTTC.

The chain recombines TRBV6-5 with TRBJ2-6, with 10 bases lining up with TRBD1. The CDR3 runs 16 residues. V shed 7 bases and J 3 bases; nucleotides not matched to a gene: 6. Germline-derived CDR1 and CDR2 are MNHEY and SVGAGI. CDR3 coding DNA: TGTGCCAGCACGACAGGGGGCTTGGATGGGGCCAACGTCCTGACTTTC. Translation: CASTTGGLDGANVLTF.

In this sample, this clonotype turned up many times. The V call is TRBV7-8, the J call TRBJ2-1, with D unresolved. Germline V gene data show CDR1 as SGHVS and CDR2 as FQNEAQ. Trimming shortened V by 3 bases and J by 8 bases, and 14 bases separated the two germline ends. The CDR3 is 14 amino acids. The CDR3 nucleotides are TGTGCCAGCAGCTTTCTTGTGACTTACGATGAGCAGTTCTTC. Translation: CASSFLVTYDEQFF.

This clonotype was seen ten or more times. The rearrangement uses TRBV27 and TRBJ2-2; D perhaps matches TRBD2 (6 bases). The CDR3 contains 14 residues. With 6 bases removed from V and 6 bases from J, the gap between germline ends came to 14 bases. Germline-derived CDR1 and CDR2 are MNHEY and SMNVEV (reference sequence). As DNA, the CDR3 is TGTGCCAGCAGCGTCCCGGGACTCGCCGGGGAGCTGTTTTTT. It specifies CASSVPGLAGELFF.

The rearrangement uses TRBV27 and TRBJ2-5; D ambiguous. V gave up 5 bases and J gave up 0 bases, with 4 bases separating them. The CDR3 is 12 amino acids. CDR1 and CDR2 (germline): MNHEY, SMNVEV (reference sequence). CDR3 sequence: CASSNDQETQYF. The CDR3 nucleotides read TGTGCCAGCAGTAACGACCAAGAGACCCAGTACTTC.

This clonotype has a count of ten or more. The chain has TRBV9 and TRBJ2-2; D gene unclear. Germline CDR1 is SGDLS and CDR2 is YYNGEE. The CDR3 length is 12 residues. The V and J ends lost 0 bases and 7 bases respectively, with 4 bases between them. This chain's CDR3 is CASSVGVGELFF. CDR3 DNA sequence: TGTGCCAGCAGCGTAGGGGTCGGGGAGCTGTTTTTT. Complete variable domain (other parts from reference TRBV9 and TRBJ2-2): DSGVTQTPKHLITATGQRVTLRCSPRSGDLSVYWYQQSLDQGLQFLIQYYNGEERAKGNILERFSAQQFPDLHSELNLSSLELGDSALYFCASSVGVGELFFGEGSRLTVL.

This clonotype was seen more than once but under ten times. The rearrangement uses TRBV5-1 and TRBJ2-7, with 7 bases that match TRBD1. The CDR3 is made up of 12 amino acids. V shed 4 bases, J shed 3 bases, and the junction held 1 base outside the gene matches. Germline CDR1 is SGHRS and CDR2 is YFSETQ. CDR3 protein: CASSRDSYEQYF. The CDR3 DNA reads as TGCGCCAGCAGCCGGGACAGCTACGAGCAGTACTTC.

The J gene is TRBJ1-2, the V gene TRBV20-1; D is uncertain. The CDR3 has 15 amino acids. Germline CDR1 reads DFQATT; CDR2 reads SNEGSKA (reference sequence). Trimming took 6 bases from V and 7 from J, leaving 24 bases between them. The CDR3 is CSAKRGIPTGRGYTF. DNA of the CDR3: TGCAGTGCAAAGCGCGGGATCCCAACGGGCCGTGGCTACACCTTC.

The chain employs TRBV11-2 and TRBJ2-2; D uncertain. The CDR3 contains 14 residues. Germline CDR1 and CDR2: SGHAT and FQNNGV. V lost 4 bases and J 4 bases, leaving 10 bases between the germline ends. The CDR3 is CASSSRFFTGELFF. Here the CDR3 DNA reads TGTGCCAGCAGCTCTCGATTCTTCACCGGGGAGCTGTTTTTT.

This clonotype was picked up many times. The genes are TRBV28 and TRBJ2-7; TRBD1 might be the D (6 bases). The CDR3 runs 16 residues. V was pared by 4 bases and J by 5 bases, with 21 bases between. Germline V gives CDR1 MDHEN, CDR2 SYDVKM. CDR3 residues: CASSSPSKQGNHEQYF. The CDR3 DNA is TGTGCCAGCAGTTCGCCCTCCAAACAGGGTAACCACGAGCAGTACTTC.

This clonotype has ten or more counts. The chain joins TRBV19 to TRBJ1-1; D gene ambiguous. The CDR3 extends over 15 amino acids. Germline CDR1 LNHDA, CDR2 SQIVND (reference sequence). Trimming pared 2 bases from V and 0 bases from J, leaving 10 bases between. The CDR3 region has the DNA TGTGCCAGTAGTATAACTGGTCCGATGAACACTGAAGCTTTCTTT. It yields the protein CASSITGPMNTEAFF. Supplemented by reference TRBV19 and TRBJ1-1, the full variable domain reads DGGITQSPKYLFRKEGQNVTLSCEQNLNHDAMYWYRQDPGQGLRLIYYSQIVNDFQKGDIAEGYSVSREKKESFPLTVTSAQKNPTAFYLCASSITGPMNTEAFFGQGTRLTVV.

This clonotype was seen many times. The J gene is TRBJ2-7, the V gene TRBV5-1; TRBD2 matches 7 bases. This CDR3 region has 14 residues. Trimming removed 4 bases from V and 0 bases from J; junction bases left unmatched: 4. The germline V gene encodes CDR1 SGHRS and CDR2 YFSETQ. CDR3 region: CASSETSYSYEQYF. Written as DNA, the CDR3 is TGCGCCAGCAGCGAGACTAGCTACTCCTACGAGCAGTACTTC.

This clonotype was seen more than once but under ten times. This rearrangement joins TRBV7-6 to TRBJ2-3; D ambiguous. From germline, CDR1 is SGHVS and CDR2 FNYEAQ. Trimming pared 5 bases from V and 0 bases from J, leaving 9 bases between. This CDR3 comprises 14 residues. CDR3 nucleotide sequence: TGTGCCAGCAGCGAGCTTGACAGCACAGATACGCAGTATTTT. It encodes CASSELDSTDTQYF.

The chain uses TRBV10-3 and TRBJ2-7; D call uncertain. Per the germline V gene, CDR1 is ENHRY and CDR2 is SYGVKD. V lost 5 bases, J lost 0 bases, and 14 bases lay in between. The CDR3 is 15 amino acids. The CDR3 coding sequence is TGTGCCATCAGTAGTCCCAGGAGTAGCTCCTACGAGCAGTACTTC. It is translated as CAISSPRSSSYEQYF.

This clonotype was recorded many times. The V and J genes are TRBV3-1 and TRBJ2-1; TRBD2 aligns across 7 bases. Germline trimming cut 2 bases from V and 6 bases from J; bases unmatched to any gene: 4. This CDR3 spans 14 amino acids. Germline-derived CDR1 and CDR2 are LGHDT and YNNKEL (reference sequence). For the CDR3, the DNA is TGTGCCAGCAGCCAACTACTAGCGTCCAATGAGCAGTTCTTC. The encoded protein is CASSQLLASNEQFF.

The chain has TRBV11-2 and TRBJ2-7; D may match TRBD1 or TRBD2 (6 bases each). This CDR3 is built from 15 residues. Trimming pared 7 bases from V and 6 bases from J, leaving 22 bases between. Germline CDR1 is SGHAT and CDR2 is FQNNGV. CDR3 in DNA: TGTGCCAGCACCGACTTCCGGGGGCTTGGCCGCGAGCAGTACTTC. Protein: CASTDFRGLGREQYF. The whole variable domain, filled in from reference TRBV11-2 and TRBJ2-7, reads EAGVAQSPRYKIIEKRQSVAFWCNPISGHATLYWYQQILGQGPKLLIQFQNNGVVDDSQLPKDRFSAERLKGVDSTLKIQPAKLEDSAVYLCASTDFRGLGREQYFGPGTRLTVT.

The chain combines TRBV14 with TRBJ2-1; D might be TRBD2 (5 bases). Germline V gives CDR1 SGHDN, CDR2 FVKESK. This CDR3 contains 14 residues. Trimming took off 4 bases at V and 4 bases at J, with 11 bases between the two ends. The CDR3: CASSLSSGYNEQFF. As DNA, the CDR3 is TGTGCCAGCAGCCTCTCGAGCGGTTACAATGAGCAGTTCTTC.

This clonotype was counted many times. This chain links TRBV1 with TRBJ1-3; the listed D gene, TRBD1, was not tested against the DNA. TRBV1 is assigned pseudogene status. The CDR3 contains 15 residues. The CDR3 DNA is TGCACCAGCCCCCAGGGACAATCCTCTGGAAACACCATATATTTT. Its protein product is CTSPQGQSSGNTIYF.

This clonotype has at least ten counts. J is TRBJ2-2 and V is TRBV27, with 12 bases matching TRBD2. This CDR3 spans 14 amino acids. V shed 7 bases, J shed 4 bases, and the junction held 1 base outside the gene matches. Germline V CDR1 and CDR2: MNHEY, SMNVEV (reference sequence). In DNA form, the CDR3 reads TGTGCCAGCATACTAGCGGGGGGCACCGGGGAGCTGTTTTTT. Its translation is CASILAGGTGELFF.

The chain links TRBV29-1 to TRBJ1-5; D remains unclear. Per germline, CDR1 SQVTM and CDR2 ANQGSEA. This CDR3 has 13 residues. Trimming pared 1 base from V and 9 bases from J, leaving 13 bases between. The CDR3 protein is CSVEVGLDGPQHF. The CDR3 coding sequence is TGCAGCGTTGAAGTAGGGCTGGATGGGCCCCAGCATTTT.

In this sample, this clonotype turned up a few times. This chain joins TRBV3-1 and TRBJ2-1; tentatively, D is TRBD2 (5 bases). The V end was cut by 0 bases, the J end by 1 base, with 10 bases between. The CDR3 is made up of 16 amino acids. Germline assignment: CDR1 LGHDT and CDR2 YNNKEL (reference sequence). Here the CDR3 reads CASSQESGKSYNEQFF. DNA for the CDR3: TGTGCCAGCAGCCAAGAGTCCGGGAAATCCTACAATGAGCAGTTCTTC.

This clonotype was seen at least ten times. The chain combines TRBV5-1 with TRBJ1-4, with 9 nucleotides matching TRBD1. Germline V lookup: CDR1 SGHRS, CDR2 YFSETQ. The V gene end was trimmed by 4 bases and the J gene end by 8 bases; junction bases not matched to a gene: 9. This CDR3 comprises 15 residues. CDR3 in DNA: TGCGCCAGCAGCCAGGGGGGACAGGGAGAAGAAAAACTGTTTTTT. Translating it yields CASSQGGQGEEKLFF.

The rearrangement uses TRBV12-3 or TRBV12-4 and TRBJ1-6; D might be TRBD1 (6 bases). V dropped 5 bases and J dropped 8 bases, with 10 bases sitting between them. This CDR3 contains 13 residues. CDR3 bases: TGTGCCAGCAGTCCTTACAGGGATTCACCCCTCCACTTT. It yields the protein CASSPYRDSPLHF.

The table lists this clonotype with many counts. The chain uses TRBV11-2 and TRBJ2-5; D possibly corresponds to TRBD1 (5 bases). Germline CDR1 reads SGHAT; CDR2 reads FQNNGV. V shed 5 bases and J shed 5 bases, with 18 bases lying between them. The CDR3 has 15 amino acids. This CDR3 reads CASSPTGPGAETQYF. CDR3 DNA: TGTGCCAGCAGCCCAACAGGCCCTGGCGCGGAGACCCAGTACTTC.

The rearrangement links TRBV2 to TRBJ1-1; 7 positions agree with TRBD1. In germline, CDR1 is SNHLY, CDR2 FYNNEI. The V segment lost 6 bases and the J segment 5 bases; nucleotides outside the gene matches: 9. CDR3 length equals 14 residues. In DNA form, the CDR3 reads TGTGCCAGCAGACTGACAGGGTCGGGTACTGAAGCTTTCTTT. Translated, it gives CASRLTGSGTEAFF.

In its sample, this clonotype was seen many times. The chain recombines TRBV7-9 with TRBJ1-2, with 7 bases lining up with TRBD1. J gave up 3 bases and V 3 bases, and 16 bases lay outside the gene matches. The germline gives CDR1 SEHNR, CDR2 FQNEAQ (reference sequence). The CDR3 has 18 amino acids. CDR3 protein: CASSFKGALDGSDYGYTF. Here the CDR3 DNA reads TGTGCCAGCAGCTTTAAGGGGGCATTGGACGGATCGGACTATGGCTACACCTTC.